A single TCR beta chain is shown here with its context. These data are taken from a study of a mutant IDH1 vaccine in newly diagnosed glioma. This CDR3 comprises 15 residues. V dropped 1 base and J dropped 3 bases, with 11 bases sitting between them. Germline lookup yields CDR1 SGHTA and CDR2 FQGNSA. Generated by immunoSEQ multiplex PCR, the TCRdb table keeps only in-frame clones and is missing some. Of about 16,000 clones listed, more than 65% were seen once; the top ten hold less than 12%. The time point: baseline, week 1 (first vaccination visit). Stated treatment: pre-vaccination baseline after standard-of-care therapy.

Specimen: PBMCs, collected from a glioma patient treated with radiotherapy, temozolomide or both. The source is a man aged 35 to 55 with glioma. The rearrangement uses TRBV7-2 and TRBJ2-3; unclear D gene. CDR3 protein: CASSLEYLRTDTQYF. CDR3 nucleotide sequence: TGTGCCAGCAGCTTAGAGTACCTTAGAACAGATACGCAGTATTTT.